What follows are 25 T cell receptor beta chains derived from one specimen sequenced in a study of T-cell reconstitution after alpha-beta-depleted transplantation in children (dated by TCRdb to the mid-2010s). The protocol used for the library was PCR. TCRdb lists the instrument as Illumina HiSeq 2500. TCR library preparation used molecular barcoding, with unique molecular identifiers applied to normalize quantification of the TCRbeta repertoire. Through fastp at Q25 and MiXCR, TCRdb rebuilt clones from the public reads, retaining in-frame beta chains. Rows with a matching CDR3 protein are joined into one entry that keeps the most common DNA and genes. Recorded for this sample are about 280,000 distinct CDR3 sequences; roughly 10% of them occurred a single time. Around 22% of the sample lies in the top ten. Interpreted using the paper, the treatment or condition label stands for: allogeneic hematopoietic cell transplantation with graft depleted of TCRalphabeta T cells and CD19 B cells.

The specimen was peripheral blood, collected 180 days after TCRalphabeta/CD19-depleted stem cell transplant. The receptors stem from a male patient under 10 years old who had a stem cell transplant for chronic granulomatous disease, so the T cells may come from the graft donor.

A remark on this clonotype: The junction and the germline gene differ at one end; a read error may be behind it. The J gene is TRBJ1-3, the V gene TRBV5-1; the D is unclear. The CDR3 covers 15 residues. Germline V gene lookup returns CDR1 SGHRS and CDR2 YFSETQ. The chain's CDR3 is CVSSLSGSSGNTIYF. Here the CDR3 DNA reads TGCGTCAGCAGCTTGTCGGGGAGCTCTGGAAACACCATATATTTT.

There are many counts of this clonotype. This rearrangement joins TRBV30 to TRBJ2-3; TRBD2 agrees at 8 bases. J was trimmed by 5 bases and V by 8 bases; bases with no gene match: 9. Germline CDR1 is GTSNPN and CDR2 is SVGIG (reference sequence). This CDR3 region has 13 residues. Here the CDR3 DNA reads TGTGCCGGAGGGAGGCTAGCGGGAGATACGCAGTATTTT. It codes for CAGGRLAGDTQYF.

As concerns this clonotype: A much larger clone is a single base away; this may be a read error. The rearrangement links TRBV28 to TRBJ2-2; 14 bases line up with TRBD2. Per germline, CDR1 MDHEN and CDR2 SYDVKM. This CDR3 spans 18 amino acids. In DNA form, the CDR3 reads TGTGCCGGCAGTCTCGTGGGACTAGCGGGAGCGAACACCGGGGAGCTGTTTTTT. Protein product: CAGSLVGLAGANTGELFF.

In its sample, this clonotype was seen many times. The chain joins TRBV9 to TRBJ2-7, with 10 nucleotides matching TRBD2. CDR3 size: 18 residues. Germline V gene lookup returns CDR1 SGDLS and CDR2 YYNGEE. J lost 3 bases, V lost 0 bases, and 12 bases had no gene match. CDR3 loop: CASSVGLSGRSNFYEQYF. CDR3 DNA: TGTGCCAGCAGCGTAGGCCTTAGCGGGAGGTCAAACTTCTACGAGCAGTACTTC.

There are many counts of this clonotype. The V and J genes are TRBV12-3 or TRBV12-4 and TRBJ2-7; 9 nucleotides match TRBD1. This CDR3 spans 14 amino acids. With V trimmed by 6 bases and J by 1 base, 4 bases remained unmatched. CDR3 protein: CASRPGTGSYEQYF. CDR3 sequence (DNA): TGTGCCAGCAGACCCGGGACAGGGTCCTACGAGCAGTACTTC.

This clonotype was picked up many times. This chain joins TRBV11-2 and TRBJ2-1, with unresolved D. This CDR3 is built from 11 residues. In germline, CDR1 is SGHAT, CDR2 FQNNGV. The V gene lost 5 bases and the J gene lost 7 bases, with 6 bases spanning the gap. The CDR3: CASSVWNEQFF. CDR3 nucleotides: TGTGCCAGCAGCGTGTGGAATGAGCAGTTCTTC. The full variable domain, its missing parts supplied by reference TRBV11-2 and TRBJ2-1, is EAGVAQSPRYKIIEKRQSVAFWCNPISGHATLYWYQQILGQGPKLLIQFQNNGVVDDSQLPKDRFSAERLKGVDSTLKIQPAKLEDSAVYLCASSVWNEQFFGPGTRLTVL.

There are many counts of this clonotype. V usage is TRBV7-3 and J usage is TRBJ1-5, with D perhaps TRBD1 (5 bases). This CDR3 is built from 18 residues. The ends were cut back, 4 bases at V and 0 bases at J, with 19 bases in the middle. CDR1 and CDR2 (germline): SGHTA, FQGTGA. The CDR3 here is CASSSGTGWVYSNQPQHF. CDR3 in DNA: TGTGCCAGCAGCTCTGGGACCGGATGGGTATATAGCAATCAGCCCCAGCATTTT.

In this sample, this clonotype turned up many times. This chain connects TRBV20-1 to TRBJ2-5; 8 nucleotides match TRBD2. Unmatched junction bases numbered 1, after V lost 5 bases and J lost 2 bases. Per the germline V gene, CDR1 is DFQATT and CDR2 is SNEGSKA (reference sequence). The CDR3 extends over 12 amino acids. The CDR3 loop reads CSARGRQETQYF. In nucleotides, the CDR3 is TGCAGTGCTCGCGGGAGGCAAGAGACCCAGTACTTC.

This clonotype appeared a few times. This chain links TRBV6-1 with TRBJ1-2; D remains unclear. The V end was cut by 5 bases, the J end by 0 bases, with 19 bases between. Germline V gives CDR1 MNHNS, CDR2 SASEGT. The CDR3 sequence is 17 residues long. The CDR3 coding sequence is TGTGCCAGCAGTCGACGGGCAGGAACGCGTGCTAACTATGGCTACACCTTC. Translated, it gives CASSRRAGTRANYGYTF.

This clonotype was counted between two and nine times. The chain links TRBV12-3 or TRBV12-4 to TRBJ2-7; D is uncertain. The CDR3 runs 12 residues. Trimming took off 5 bases at V and 4 bases at J, with 9 bases between the two ends. Written as DNA, the CDR3 is TGTGCCAGCAGTCCCAATTTATACGAGCAGTACTTC. Protein: CASSPNLYEQYF.

This clonotype has a count of ten or more. V usage is TRBV29-1 and J usage is TRBJ2-1, with 11 bases matching TRBD2. The CDR3 loop spans 14 amino acids. Germline loops: CDR1 SQVTM, CDR2 ANQGSEA. J gave up 4 bases and V 7 bases, and 6 bases lay outside the gene matches. CDR3: CSARGTSGYNEQFF. CDR3 DNA: TGCAGCGCACGCGGGACTAGCGGTTACAATGAGCAGTTCTTC.

This clonotype appeared many times. The V and J genes are TRBV5-1 and TRBJ1-4; a possible D gene is TRBD1 (6 bases). V lost 4 bases and J lost 8, with 15 bases in between. From germline, CDR1 is SGHRS and CDR2 YFSETQ. CDR3 length: 14 amino acids. The CDR3 loop is CASSMVGGAEKLFF. In nucleotides, the CDR3 is TGCGCCAGCAGCATGGTGGGGGGCGCGGAAAAACTGTTTTTT.

This clonotype was observed many times. The chain couples TRBV25-1 to TRBJ1-2, with D perhaps TRBD1 (5 bases). CDR1 MGHDK and CDR2 SYGVNS come from the germline V gene. V gave up 2 bases and J gave up 8 bases, with 15 bases separating them. This CDR3 has 14 amino acids. The DNA for the CDR3 is TGTGCCAGCAGTGAAGACAGTCTCGGGAGAGGCTACACCTTC. Residues: CASSEDSLGRGYTF.

This clonotype has at least ten counts. The gene calls are TRBV2 and TRBJ2-5; D is unresolved. CDR1 and CDR2 (germline): SNHLY, FYNNEI. The CDR3 sequence is 13 residues long. V shed 5 bases and J shed 3 bases, with 10 bases lying between them. CDR3 region: CASSLGFKETQYF. CDR3 bases: TGTGCCAGCAGTCTAGGATTCAAAGAGACCCAGTACTTC.

This clonotype has ten or more counts. The chain joins TRBV6-2 or TRBV6-3 to TRBJ2-1; D not resolved. This CDR3 is built from 13 residues. V lost 0 bases, J lost 10 bases, and 10 bases lay in between. Per the germline V gene, CDR1 is MNHEY and CDR2 is SVGEGT. The CDR3 is CASSYSMAAEQFF. The CDR3 DNA is TGTGCCAGCAGTTACTCGATGGCCGCGGAGCAGTTCTTC.

Concerning this clonotype: A clone one base away is much larger, so this may be a read error. The chain couples TRBV27 to TRBJ2-2; 8 bases map to TRBD1. Germline-derived CDR1 and CDR2 are MNHEY and SMNVEV (reference sequence). The CDR3 runs to 14 residues. This chain's CDR3 is CASSFAGGTAELFF. The CDR3 DNA follows: TGTGCCAGCAGTTTTGCAGGGGGCACCGCGGAGCTGTTTTTT.

Notes on this clonotype: This may arise from a read error, as a much more abundant clone is one base away. V usage is TRBV5-1 and J usage is TRBJ2-5, with D possibly being TRBD1 (5 bases). Germline loops: CDR1 SGHRS, CDR2 YFSETQ. There are 12 residues in the CDR3. Trimming removed 4 bases from V and 5 bases from J, with 9 bases in between. CDR3 region: CASSQQDETQYF. In DNA, the CDR3 is TGCGCCAGCAGCCAACAGGATGAGACCCAGTACTTC. The entire variable domain, with the rest obtained from reference TRBV5-1 and TRBJ2-5, is as follows: KAGVTQTPRYLIKTRGQQVTLSCSPISGHRSVSWYQQTPGQGLQFLFEYFSETQRNKGNFPGRFSGRQFSNSRSEMNVSTLELGDSALYLCASSQQDETQYFGPGTRLLVL.

This clonotype was recorded a few times. The V and J genes are TRBV20-1 and TRBJ2-1, with 7 positions matching TRBD2. The CDR3 is made up of 13 amino acids. From germline, CDR1 is DFQATT and CDR2 SNEGSKA (reference sequence). V lost 6 bases, J lost 3 bases, and 5 bases stayed unmatched. The CDR3 sequence: CSAGGSHYNEQFF. In DNA form, the CDR3 reads TGCAGTGCGGGCGGGAGCCACTACAATGAGCAGTTCTTC.

The sample holds many counts of this clonotype. The CDR3 sequence: CSVEPIREETQYF. In nucleotides, the CDR3 is TGCAGCGTTGAACCTATCAGGGAAGAGACCCAGTACTTC. The rearrangement links TRBV29-1 to TRBJ2-5; the D gene is possibly TRBD1 (5 bases). This CDR3 is built from 13 residues. The ends were cut back, 2 bases at V and 3 bases at J, with 10 bases in the middle. Germline V CDR1 and CDR2: SQVTM, ANQGSEA. The variable domain in full, completed from reference TRBV29-1 and TRBJ2-5, reads SAVISQKPSRDICQRGTSLTIQCQVDSQVTMMFWYRQQPGQSLTLIATANQGSEATYESGFVIDKFPISRPNLTFSTLTVSNMSPEDSSIYLCSVEPIREETQYFGPGTRLLVL.

This clonotype was counted ten times or more. The gene calls are TRBV28 and TRBJ2-2; D gene uncertain. The CDR3 runs 14 residues. V lost 2 bases and J lost 4, with 8 bases in between. Germline-derived CDR1 and CDR2 are MDHEN and SYDVKM. CDR3: CASSLRQRTGELFF. Written as DNA, the CDR3 is TGTGCCAGCAGTTTAAGGCAGCGCACCGGGGAGCTGTTTTTT. The full variable domain, rest sourced from reference TRBV28 and TRBJ2-2, is DVKVTQSSRYLVKRTGEKVFLECVQDMDHENMFWYRQDPGLGLRLIYFSYDVKMKEKGDIPEGYSVSREKKERFSLILESASTNQTSMYLCASSLRQRTGELFFGEGSRLTVL.

This clonotype came up a few times. V gene TRBV25-1 combines with J gene TRBJ2-7, with TRBD2 as a possible D gene (5 bases). Between the trimmed V and J ends, which lost 3 bases and 7 bases, there was a span of 10 bases. The CDR3 length is 12 residues. Germline V CDR1 and CDR2: MGHDK, SYGVNS. CDR3 protein: CASSDYQREQYF. For the CDR3, the DNA is TGTGCCAGCAGTGACTACCAGCGGGAGCAGTACTTC.

This clonotype was recorded many times. The chain uses TRBV7-6 and TRBJ2-3, with TRBD2 matching 9 bases. Germline CDR1 and CDR2: SGHVS and FNYEAQ. The CDR3 runs to 16 residues. Trimming at V came to 3 bases and at J to 0 bases, leaving 4 bases not matched to a gene. CDR3 sequence: CASSLTSGRSTDTQYF. The CDR3 bases are TGTGCCAGCAGCTTGACTAGCGGCCGTAGCACAGATACGCAGTATTTT. The entire variable domain, with the rest obtained from reference TRBV7-6 and TRBJ2-3, is as follows: GAGVSQSPRYKVTKRGQDVALRCDPISGHVSLYWYRQALGQGPEFLTYFNYEAQQDKSGLPNDRFSAERPEGSISTLTIQRTEQRDSAMYRCASSLTSGRSTDTQYFGPGTRLTVL.

This clonotype was picked up many times. CDR3 amino acids: CAIRGDRNNEQFF. The CDR3 DNA reads as TGTGCCATCAGAGGAGACAGGAACAATGAGCAGTTCTTC. This chain joins TRBV10-3 and TRBJ2-1, with TRBD1 as a possible D gene (6 bases). The V end lost 6 bases, the J end lost 5 bases, and 11 bases lay between the germline ends. The germline CDR1 and CDR2 sequences are ENHRY and SYGVKD. CDR3 size: 13 residues.

This clonotype was detected many times. The chain uses TRBV5-1 and TRBJ2-2; no definite D call. There are 13 residues in the CDR3. Trimming removed 0 bases at V and 5 bases at J, with 5 bases between. Germline CDR1 SGHRS, CDR2 YFSETQ. CDR3 loop: CASSLARTGELFF. The CDR3 DNA reads as TGCGCCAGCAGCTTGGCCCGGACCGGGGAGCTGTTTTTT.

This clonotype was seen ten or more times. The chain has TRBV7-9 and TRBJ2-7; D is unresolved. Per the germline V gene, CDR1 is SEHNR and CDR2 is FQNEAQ (reference sequence). V lost 4 bases and J lost 2, with 15 bases in between. The CDR3 loop spans 15 amino acids. The CDR3 nucleotides read TGTGCCAGCAGCTCACTCGGTACAGCCACCTACGAGCAGTACTTC. Translation gives CASSSLGTATYEQYF.